This is a list of T cell receptor beta chains from one sample in a study of cytomegalovirus exposure and HLA in healthy donors. Sequenced by immunoSEQ multiplex PCR; TCRdb stores in-frame clones only, minus some. The table includes tens of thousands of clones, less than 90% detected once. Sequenced input: PBMCs. Receptor source: a woman under 30 in good health and CMV-seropositive. Both conserved end residues are part of each CDR3. The order of the fields is V gene, D gene, J gene, clone size, CDR3 DNA, CDR3 protein. A D gene is named only where the DNA matches it firmly. Clone sizes are given selectively: once, few, many, or a class where the clone is expanded.

V gene: TRBV27; D gene: .; J gene: TRBJ2-3; clone size: .; CDR3 DNA: TGTGCCAGCAGCTCCTGGACAGCTAGCACAGATACGCAGTATTTT; CDR3 protein: CASSSWTASTDTQYF
V gene: TRBV5-1; D gene: TRBD1; J gene: TRBJ2-5; clone size: .; CDR3 DNA: TGCGCCAGCAGCTGGGGGACAGGGAGGCGGGAGACCCAGTACTTC; CDR3 protein: CASSWGTGRRETQYF
V gene: TRBV12-5; D gene: TRBD2; J gene: TRBJ2-7; clone size: .; CDR3 DNA: TGTGCTAGTGGCCTAGCGGACCCTTTCGGCACCTACGAGCAGTACTTC; CDR3 protein: CASGLADPFGTYEQYF
V gene: TRBV19; D gene: .; J gene: TRBJ1-5; clone size: .; CDR3 DNA: TGTGCCAGTAGTATCTACAGGGACCTCTATCAGCCCCAGCATTTT; CDR3 protein: CASSIYRDLYQPQHF
V gene: TRBV27; D gene: .; J gene: TRBJ2-7; clone size: .; CDR3 DNA: TGTGCCAGCAGTTTTAGGGGTGGTTCCTACGAGCAGTACTTC; CDR3 protein: CASSFRGGSYEQYF
V gene: TRBV5-1; D gene: TRBD2; J gene: TRBJ2-5; clone size: .; CDR3 DNA: TGCGCCAGCAGCTCCGGGACTAGTTTGGGAAAAGAGACCCAGTACTTC; CDR3 protein: CASSSGTSLGKETQYF
V gene: TRBV9; D gene: .; J gene: TRBJ2-7; clone size: .; CDR3 DNA: TGTGCCAGCAGCGTGTTTCCAGGTTGGCACGAGCAGTACTTC; CDR3 protein: CASSVFPGWHEQYF
V gene: TRBV4-2; D gene: .; J gene: TRBJ2-7; clone size: .; CDR3 DNA: TGTGCCAGCAGCTCAAGCTTATCTAGCTCCTACGAGCAGTACTTC; CDR3 protein: CASSSSLSSSYEQYF
V gene: TRBV19; D gene: .; J gene: TRBJ2-7; clone size: .; CDR3 DNA: TGTGCCAGTAGCGATGTCCGGGGAGGTTCCTACGAGCAGTACTTC; CDR3 protein: CASSDVRGGSYEQYF
V gene: TRBV28; D gene: .; J gene: TRBJ2-4; clone size: .; CDR3 DNA: TGTGCCAGCAGTACCACAGGGAGGGGAGCCAAAAACATTCAGTACTTC; CDR3 protein: CASSTTGRGAKNIQYF
V gene: TRBV20-1; D gene: .; J gene: TRBJ1-1; clone size: .; CDR3 DNA: TGCAGTGAGGGGGTTGGGACTGAAGCTTTCTTT; CDR3 protein: CSEGVGTEAFF
V gene: TRBV5-1; D gene: TRBD1; J gene: TRBJ2-3; clone size: .; CDR3 DNA: TGCGCCAGCAGCTTGGACAGGGGGAATACGCAGTATTTT; CDR3 protein: CASSLDRGNTQYF
V gene: TRBV18; D gene: .; J gene: TRBJ2-7; clone size: .; CDR3 DNA: TGTGCCAGCTCACCACCGGTCCGGCAGTCCAGGAACTACGAGCAGTACTTC; CDR3 protein: CASSPPVRQSRNYEQYF
V gene: TRBV11-2; D gene: .; J gene: TRBJ2-7; clone size: few; CDR3 DNA: TGTGCCAGCCACCGGGGGGCTACCTACGAGCAGTACTTC; CDR3 protein: CASHRGATYEQYF
V gene: TRBV13; D gene: .; J gene: TRBJ2-3; clone size: .; CDR3 DNA: TGTGCCAGCAGCTTAGCGACGGGGACGCAGTATTTT; CDR3 protein: CASSLATGTQYF
V gene: TRBV27; D gene: TRBD1; J gene: TRBJ1-2; clone size: once; CDR3 DNA: TGTGCCAGCAGTTTATCAACCGGGACAGGCTATGGCTACACCTTC; CDR3 protein: CASSLSTGTGYGYTF
V gene: TRBV5-1; D gene: .; J gene: TRBJ1-6; clone size: .; CDR3 DNA: TGCGCCAGCAGCCAACAGGGCACCAATTCACCCCTCCACTTT; CDR3 protein: CASSQQGTNSPLHF
V gene: TRBV6-5; D gene: .; J gene: TRBJ1-2; clone size: .; CDR3 DNA: TGTGCCAGCAGGTCAGGACAGTTAGCTAACTATGGCTACACCTTC; CDR3 protein: CASRSGQLANYGYTF
V gene: TRBV9; D gene: TRBD2; J gene: TRBJ2-1; clone size: .; CDR3 DNA: TGTGCCAGCAGCGCCCAGAGCGGGGGGGCTTCCAATGAGCAGTTCTTC; CDR3 protein: CASSAQSGGASNEQFF
V gene: TRBV27; D gene: .; J gene: TRBJ2-1; clone size: .; CDR3 DNA: TGTGCCAGCAGTCTTGACGCCGGCCTAGTTGATGAGCAGTTCTTC; CDR3 protein: CASSLDAGLVDEQFF
V gene: TRBV6-1; D gene: TRBD2; J gene: TRBJ2-7; clone size: .; CDR3 DNA: TGTGCCACCTCAGGACTAGCGGCTTATGAGCAGTACTTC; CDR3 protein: CATSGLAAYEQYF
V gene: TRBV5-4; D gene: TRBD2; J gene: TRBJ2-3; clone size: few; CDR3 DNA: TGTGCCAGCAGCTTGGGACTAGCGGGGGATACTAGCACAGATACGCAGTATTTT; CDR3 protein: CASSLGLAGDTSTDTQYF
V gene: TRBV9; D gene: TRBD1; J gene: TRBJ2-7; clone size: .; CDR3 DNA: TGTGCCAGCAACCGGGACAGTTATGCCTGGGAGCAGTACTTC; CDR3 protein: CASNRDSYAWEQYF
V gene: TRBV4-3; D gene: TRBD1; J gene: TRBJ1-2; clone size: .; CDR3 DNA: TGCGCCAGCAGCCCCCAAGAGGGACAGGGCTATGGCTACACCTTC; CDR3 protein: CASSPQEGQGYGYTF